This T cell receptor beta chain was documented in a study of cytotoxic CD8 clonotypes in ibrutinib-treated CLL. This clone was picked up many times. TCRdb's table, derived via immunoSEQ multiplex PCR, lists solely in-frame clones and lacks some. The sample lists 250,000 to 350,000 clones; 65% to 85% were seen once. J gave up 7 bases and V 3 bases, and 10 bases lay outside the gene matches. The CDR3 runs 15 residues. Germline loops: CDR1 MNHEY, CDR2 SMNVEV (reference sequence). The J gene is TRBJ1-2, the V gene TRBV27; 8 bases align to TRBD1. This TCR came from a human donor with chronic lymphocytic leukemia. Sample: PBMCs, taken at disease progression, from a patient treated with ibrutinib. CDR3 in DNA: TGTGCCAGCAGTTTGGTGCCAGGGGGCATGGGTGGCTACACCTTC. Amino acid sequence: CASSLVPGGMGGYTF.